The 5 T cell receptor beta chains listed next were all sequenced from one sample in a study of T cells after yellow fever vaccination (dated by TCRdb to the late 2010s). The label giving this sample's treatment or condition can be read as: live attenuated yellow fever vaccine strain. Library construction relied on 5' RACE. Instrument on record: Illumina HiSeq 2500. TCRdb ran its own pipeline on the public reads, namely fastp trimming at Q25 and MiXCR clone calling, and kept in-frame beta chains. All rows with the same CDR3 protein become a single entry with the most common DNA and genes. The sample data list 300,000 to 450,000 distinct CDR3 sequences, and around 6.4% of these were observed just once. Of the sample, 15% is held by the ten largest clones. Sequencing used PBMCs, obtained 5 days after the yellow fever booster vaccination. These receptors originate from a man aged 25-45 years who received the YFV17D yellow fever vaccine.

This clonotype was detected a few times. This CDR3 reads CASSRGTDYEQYF. In nucleotides, the CDR3 is TGTGCCAGTAGTCGTGGGACAGACTACGAGCAGTACTTC. V and J are TRBV19 and TRBJ2-7; 7 bases match TRBD1. Germline CDR1 is LNHDA and CDR2 is SQIVND (reference sequence). This CDR3 has 13 amino acids. V was clipped by 5 bases and J by 3 bases; unmatched bases: 4. Variable domain in full (rest from reference TRBV19 and TRBJ2-7): DGGITQSPKYLFRKEGQNVTLSCEQNLNHDAMYWYRQDPGQGLRLIYYSQIVNDFQKGDIAEGYSVSREKKESFPLTVTSAQKNPTAFYLCASSRGTDYEQYFGPGTRLTVT.

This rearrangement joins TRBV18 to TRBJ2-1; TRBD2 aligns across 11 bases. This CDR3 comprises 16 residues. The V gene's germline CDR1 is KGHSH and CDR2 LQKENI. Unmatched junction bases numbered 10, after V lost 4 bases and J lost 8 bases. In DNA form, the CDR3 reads TGTGCCAGCTCACTCCAACTAGCGGGAGTCGGAGATGAGCAGTTCTTC. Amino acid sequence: CASSLQLAGVGDEQFF.

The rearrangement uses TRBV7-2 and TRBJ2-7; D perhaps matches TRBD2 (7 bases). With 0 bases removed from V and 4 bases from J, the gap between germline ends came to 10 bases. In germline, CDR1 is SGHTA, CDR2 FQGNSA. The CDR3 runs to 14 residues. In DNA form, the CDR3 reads TGTGCCAGCAGCTTAGCACGGGGGGCTTACGAGCAGTACTTC. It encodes CASSLARGAYEQYF.

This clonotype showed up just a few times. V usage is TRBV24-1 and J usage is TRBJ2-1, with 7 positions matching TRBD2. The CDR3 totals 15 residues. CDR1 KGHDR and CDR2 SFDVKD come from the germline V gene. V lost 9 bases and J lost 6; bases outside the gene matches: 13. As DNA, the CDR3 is TGTGCCACCTCTTCGGCCGAAGGGACTACCAATGAGCAGTTCTTC. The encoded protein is CATSSAEGTTNEQFF.

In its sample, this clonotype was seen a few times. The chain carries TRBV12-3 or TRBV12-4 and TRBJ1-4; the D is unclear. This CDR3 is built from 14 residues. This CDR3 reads CASGDRVKPEKLFF. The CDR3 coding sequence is TGTGCTAGCGGCGATAGGGTTAAGCCCGAAAAACTGTTTTTT.